This T cell receptor (beta chain) comes out of a study of T cells in Graves' hyperthyroidism and ophthalmopathy. About the study: The blood sample was taken at first diagnosis, before treatment began.

This clonotype was recorded at least ten times. The ends lost 5 bases at V and 4 bases at J; junction bases unmatched: 6. This CDR3 is built from 15 residues. Germline V lookup: CDR1 SGHTA, CDR2 FQGNSA. RNA transcripts yielded amplified TCR beta CDR3 regions. The HTBI primer set drove a first-round RT-PCR of the TCR CDR3. TCRdb redid the calling of the multiplex PCR reads with MiXCR, one entry per CDR3 protein. Among hundreds of thousands of distinct CDR3 sequences listed, about 15% were seen once. This sequence joins TRBV7-2 and TRBJ2-2; 8 bases line up with TRBD2. The sequencing sample was made of blood. This receptor was identified in a woman aged 30 to 39 with Graves' hyperthyroidism. The chain's CDR3 is CASSLAGGSTGELFF. The CDR3 DNA follows: TGTGCCAGCAGCCTGGCGGGGGGTAGCACCGGGGAGCTGTTTTTT.